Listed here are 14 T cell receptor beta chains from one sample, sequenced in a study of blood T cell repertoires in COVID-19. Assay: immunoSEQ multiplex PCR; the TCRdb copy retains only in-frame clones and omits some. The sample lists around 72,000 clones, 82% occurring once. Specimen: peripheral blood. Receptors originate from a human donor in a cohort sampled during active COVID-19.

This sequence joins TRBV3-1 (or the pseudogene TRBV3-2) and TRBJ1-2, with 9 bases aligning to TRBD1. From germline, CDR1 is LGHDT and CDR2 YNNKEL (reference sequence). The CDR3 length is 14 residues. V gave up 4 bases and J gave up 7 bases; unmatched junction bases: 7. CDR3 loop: CASSLGQGVAGYTF. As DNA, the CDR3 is TGTGCCAGCAGCCTGGGACAGGGAGTTGCTGGCTACACCTTC.

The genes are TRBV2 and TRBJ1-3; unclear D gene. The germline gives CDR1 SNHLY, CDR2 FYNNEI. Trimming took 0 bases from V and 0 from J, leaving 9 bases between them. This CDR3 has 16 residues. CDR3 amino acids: CASSEASEGSGNTIYF. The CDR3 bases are TGTGCCAGCAGTGAAGCATCGGAGGGCTCTGGAAACACCATATATTTT.

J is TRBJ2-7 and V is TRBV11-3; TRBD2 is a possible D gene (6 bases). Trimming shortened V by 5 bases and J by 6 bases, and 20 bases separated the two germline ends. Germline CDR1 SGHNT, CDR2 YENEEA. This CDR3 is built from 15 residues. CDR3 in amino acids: CASSNRGTTAAEQYF. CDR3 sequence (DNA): TGTGCCAGCAGCAACCGGGGGACCACCGCCGCCGAGCAGTACTTC.

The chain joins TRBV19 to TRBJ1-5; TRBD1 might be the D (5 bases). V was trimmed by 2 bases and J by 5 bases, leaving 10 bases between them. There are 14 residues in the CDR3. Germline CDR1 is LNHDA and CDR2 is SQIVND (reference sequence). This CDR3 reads CASSIRGWDQPQHF. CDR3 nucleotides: TGTGCCAGTAGTATAAGGGGTTGGGATCAGCCCCAGCATTTT.

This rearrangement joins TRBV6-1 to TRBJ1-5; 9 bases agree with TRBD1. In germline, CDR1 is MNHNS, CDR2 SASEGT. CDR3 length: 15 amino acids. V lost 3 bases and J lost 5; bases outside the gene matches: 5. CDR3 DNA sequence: TGTGCCAGCAGTGAGGGGACAGGGTCCGATCAGCCCCAGCATTTT. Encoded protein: CASSEGTGSDQPQHF.

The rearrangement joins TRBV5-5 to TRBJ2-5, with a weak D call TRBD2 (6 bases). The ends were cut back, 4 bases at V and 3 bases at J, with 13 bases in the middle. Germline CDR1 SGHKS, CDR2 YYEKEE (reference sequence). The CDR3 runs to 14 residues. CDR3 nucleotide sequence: TGTGCCAGCAGCACCCCGACTAGAGAAGAGACCCAGTACTTC. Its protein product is CASSTPTREETQYF.

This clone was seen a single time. The chain's CDR3 is CASSSSGSSGNTIYF. CDR3 DNA: TGTGCCAGCAGCTCCTCAGGTTCGTCTGGAAACACCATATATTTT. This chain uses TRBV2 with TRBJ1-3; D is ambiguous. Trimming removed 6 bases from V and 1 base from J, with 13 bases in between. From germline, CDR1 is SNHLY and CDR2 FYNNEI. CDR3 size: 15 residues.

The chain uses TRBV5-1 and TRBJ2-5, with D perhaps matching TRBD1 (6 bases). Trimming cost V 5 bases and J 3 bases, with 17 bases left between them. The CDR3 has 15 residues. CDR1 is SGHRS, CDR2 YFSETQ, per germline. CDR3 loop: CASSPSRGVEETQYF. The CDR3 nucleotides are TGCGCCAGCAGTCCCTCCAGGGGTGTGGAAGAGACCCAGTACTTC.

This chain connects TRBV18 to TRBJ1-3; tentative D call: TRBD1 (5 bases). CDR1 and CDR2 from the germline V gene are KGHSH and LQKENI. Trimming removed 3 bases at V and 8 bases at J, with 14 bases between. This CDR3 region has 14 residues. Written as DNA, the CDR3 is TGTGCCAGCTCACCGCGGGGCGGCGGCGACACCATATATTTT. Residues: CASSPRGGGDTIYF.

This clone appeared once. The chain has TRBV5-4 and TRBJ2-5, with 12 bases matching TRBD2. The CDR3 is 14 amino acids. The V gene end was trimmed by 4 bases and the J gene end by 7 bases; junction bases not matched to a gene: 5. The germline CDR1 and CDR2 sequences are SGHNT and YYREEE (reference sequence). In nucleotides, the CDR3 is TGTGCCAGCAGCGGACTAGCGGGGTACGGGACCCAGTACTTC. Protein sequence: CASSGLAGYGTQYF.

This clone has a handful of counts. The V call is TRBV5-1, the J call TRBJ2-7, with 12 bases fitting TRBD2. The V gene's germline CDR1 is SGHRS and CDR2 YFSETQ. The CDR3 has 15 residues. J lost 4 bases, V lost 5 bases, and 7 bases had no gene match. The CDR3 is CASRRTSGAEYEQYF. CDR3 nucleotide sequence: TGCGCCAGCAGGCGGACTAGCGGGGCGGAATACGAGCAGTACTTC.

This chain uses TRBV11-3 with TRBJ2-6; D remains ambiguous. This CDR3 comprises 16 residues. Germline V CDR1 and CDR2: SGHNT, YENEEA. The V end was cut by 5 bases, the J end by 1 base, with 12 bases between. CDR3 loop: CASSPRHLSGANVLTF. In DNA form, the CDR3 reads TGTGCCAGCAGCCCTCGACACCTATCTGGGGCCAACGTCCTGACTTTC.

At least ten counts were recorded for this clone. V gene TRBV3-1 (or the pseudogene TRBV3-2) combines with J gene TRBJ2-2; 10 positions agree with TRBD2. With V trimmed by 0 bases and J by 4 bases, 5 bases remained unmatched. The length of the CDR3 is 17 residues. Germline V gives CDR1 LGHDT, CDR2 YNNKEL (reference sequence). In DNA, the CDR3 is TGTGCCAGCAGCCAAGAGGGGGGACTAGCGATCACCGGGGAGCTGTTTTTT. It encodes CASSQEGGLAITGELFF.

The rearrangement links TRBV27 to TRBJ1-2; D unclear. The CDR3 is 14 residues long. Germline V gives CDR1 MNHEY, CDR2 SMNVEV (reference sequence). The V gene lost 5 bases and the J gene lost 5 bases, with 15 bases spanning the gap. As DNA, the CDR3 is TGTGCCAGCAGTCTCTGGGGAGGCGAGTATGGCTACACCTTC. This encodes CASSLWGGEYGYTF.